The TCR beta chain described here comes from a study of CD8+CD57+ T cells in acquired aplastic anemia. About the research overall: Sorted CD4+ and CD8+ cells yielded around 3.3 ug of DNA on average. There were approximately 9.9 million reads, on average, for CD4+ cells from healthy donors. Study-level results: The study identified around 28 CD8+ CDR3 sequences shared by patients and controls. Any difference that existed in CD8+ Simpson's diversity between patients and controls was not significant.

It was genomic DNA that served as the template for profiling TCR beta VDJ and CDR3. Each CDR3 protein is one row after TCRdb ran MiXCR on the reads. Altogether around 130,000 distinct CDR3 sequences are present, about 46% being singletons, with the ten largest covering about 2.7%. CDR1 and CDR2 (germline): SGHTA, FQGNSA. This CDR3 comprises 19 residues. V lost 0 bases to trimming and J lost 10 bases; unmatched junction nucleotides: 19. This clonotype was detected many times. Its antigen is still unknown. The chain is built from TRBV7-2 and TRBJ2-3, with TRBD2 identical over 10 bases. The TCR comes from a human donor in good health, serving as a control. The sample taken for sequencing was sorted CD4+, CD8+, or CD8+CD57+ T cells (not recorded which) from PBMCs. CDR3 in DNA: TGTGCCAGCAGCTTAGCGAGCTACAGCGGGGGGGCCGTTTCGCGGGCGCAGTATTTT. This gives the protein CASSLASYSGGAVSRAQYF.